The 22 T cell receptor beta chains reported below all come from one sample, sequenced in a study of neurological immune-mediated disorders. Time point reported: longitudinal time-point 1 (baseline). TCRdb redid the calling of the 5' RACE reads with MiXCR, one entry per CDR3 protein. Altogether 55,000 to 75,000 distinct CDR3 sequences are present, roughly 13% being singletons, with the ten largest covering around 4.3%. Material: PBMCs. Receptors originate from a female donor with HTLV-1-associated myelopathy (HAM/TSP).

This clonotype was seen at least ten times. V is TRBV5-1 and J is TRBJ2-1; TRBD1 matches 10 bases. The V segment lost 4 bases and the J segment 4 bases; nucleotides outside the gene matches: 5. From germline, CDR1 is SGHRS and CDR2 YFSETQ. This CDR3 is built from 15 residues. The CDR3 DNA is TGCGCCAGCAGCCCGGGACAGGGGCAATACAATGAGCAGTTCTTC. Encoded protein: CASSPGQGQYNEQFF.

This clonotype was observed at least ten times. The chain couples TRBV5-1 to TRBJ2-3; D unresolved. Germline CDR1 and CDR2: SGHRS and YFSETQ. The length of the CDR3 is 14 residues. Trimming stripped 4 bases from V and 1 base from J, with 10 bases between. The CDR3 loop reads CASSGVMGTDTQYF. The CDR3 DNA is TGCGCCAGCAGCGGAGTTATGGGCACAGATACGCAGTATTTT.

This chain joins TRBV4-1 and TRBJ2-1; the match to TRBD2 covers 12 bases. The CDR3 has 16 residues. Germline V gene lookup returns CDR1 MGHRA and CDR2 YSYEKL. V trimming: 0 bases; J trimming: 13 bases; junction bases outside the gene matches: 10. The CDR3 reads CASSQDLRLAGGEQFF. The CDR3 DNA sequence: TGCGCCAGCAGCCAAGATTTGCGGCTAGCGGGGGGGGAACAGTTCTTC.

Many counts were recorded for this clonotype. The chain is built from TRBV20-1 and TRBJ2-7, with D uncertain. Germline CDR1 is DFQATT and CDR2 is SNEGSKA (reference sequence). The CDR3 is 13 amino acids. V was pared by 0 bases and J by 7 bases, with 13 bases between. The CDR3 region has the DNA TGCAGTGCTAGAGATCTTGGACGCATAGAGCAGTACTTC. It is translated as CSARDLGRIEQYF.

This clonotype has a count of ten or more. The rearrangement links TRBV6-5 to TRBJ1-3; D is unclear. CDR1 is MNHEY and CDR2 is SVGAGI in the germline V gene. V shed 2 bases and J shed 10 bases, with 6 bases lying between them. The CDR3 extends over 11 amino acids. The CDR3: CASSYDYTIYF. CDR3 coding DNA: TGTGCCAGCAGTTACGATTATACCATATATTTT.

This clonotype was seen many times. The rearrangement links TRBV6-5 to TRBJ2-2; 10 nucleotides agree with TRBD2. This CDR3 region has 16 residues. The germline CDR1 and CDR2 sequences are MNHEY and SVGAGI. V lost 0 bases, J lost 6 bases, and 4 bases stayed unmatched. The CDR3 here is CASSYSKRGGPGELFF. The CDR3, as DNA: TGTGCCAGCAGTTACTCGAAGCGGGGGGGCCCCGGGGAGCTGTTTTTT.

This clonotype was picked up many times. The genes are TRBV6-5 and TRBJ2-3; TRBD1 matches at 9 bases. The CDR3 runs to 16 residues. Unmatched junction bases numbered 3, after V lost 0 bases and J lost 2 bases. The germline CDR1 and CDR2 sequences are MNHEY and SVGAGI. CDR3 sequence (DNA): TGTGCCAGCAGTTACTCGTGGACAGGGGCCACAGATACGCAGTATTTT. Translating gives CASSYSWTGATDTQYF.

This clonotype has ten or more counts. The chain has TRBV5-1 and TRBJ2-7; a weak D match, TRBD2 (6 bases). This CDR3 is built from 15 residues. Germline V CDR1 and CDR2: SGHRS, YFSETQ. Trimming cost V 2 bases and J 0 bases, with 12 bases left between them. CDR3 loop: CASSFYSGSSYEQYF. The DNA of the CDR3 is TGCGCCAGCAGCTTTTATTCCGGGAGCTCCTACGAGCAGTACTTC.

This clonotype came up a few times. V and J are TRBV18 and TRBJ1-1, with D uncertain. V was trimmed by 2 bases and J by 10 bases, leaving 8 bases between them. CDR3 size: 11 residues. Germline CDR1 KGHSH, CDR2 LQKENI. The DNA for the CDR3 is TGTGCCAGCTCACCATTTAATTCAGCTTTCTTT. Protein: CASSPFNSAFF.

This clonotype was recorded many times. The chain employs TRBV4-1 and TRBJ1-2, with TRBD1 matching over 10 bases. Germline V gene lookup returns CDR1 MGHRA and CDR2 YSYEKL. There are 15 residues in the CDR3. The ends lost 1 base at V and 6 bases at J; junction bases unmatched: 5. Here the CDR3 reads CASSQVGQGVDGYTF. The CDR3 coding sequence is TGCGCCAGCAGCCAAGTCGGACAGGGGGTCGATGGCTACACCTTC.

As DNA, the CDR3 is TGTGCCAGCACTATCCGGGACAGCCCATACGAGCAGTACTTC. Encoded protein: CASTIRDSPYEQYF. This chain links TRBV2 with TRBJ2-7; 7 bases line up with TRBD1. The length of the CDR3 is 14 residues. Germline V CDR1 and CDR2: SNHLY, FYNNEI. V shed 7 bases and J 4 bases; nucleotides not matched to a gene: 10.

This clonotype was seen ten or more times. The chain joins TRBV28 to TRBJ2-7; D not resolved. The V gene's germline CDR1 is MDHEN and CDR2 SYDVKM. V was pared by 6 bases and J by 2 bases, with 14 bases between. CDR3 length equals 14 residues. The CDR3 spells CASRGSAFTYEQYF. The CDR3, as DNA: TGTGCCAGCAGGGGGTCGGCCTTTACCTACGAGCAGTACTTC.

This clonotype has a count of ten or more. The chain has TRBV5-6 and TRBJ1-6; D remains unclear. Germline V gives CDR1 SGHDT, CDR2 YYEEEE. V gave up 2 bases and J gave up 6 bases, with 3 bases separating them. This CDR3 has 12 amino acids. The CDR3 loop reads CASSLTNSPLHF. The CDR3 bases are TGTGCCAGCAGCTTAACTAATTCACCCCTCCACTTT. The full variable domain, with the rest looked up from reference TRBV5-6 and TRBJ1-6, is DAGVTQSPTHLIKTRGQQVTLRCSPKSGHDTVSWYQQALGQGPQFIFQYYEEEERQRGNFPDRFSGHQFPNYSSELNVNALLLGDSALYLCASSLTNSPLHFGNGTRLTVT.

Note on this clonotype: One end of the junction varies from germline; a read error may be responsible. The J gene is TRBJ1-5, the V gene TRBV20-1; D uncertain. Germline V gives CDR1 DFQATT, CDR2 SNEGSKA (reference sequence). This CDR3 has 16 amino acids. The DNA of the CDR3 is TGCAGTGCTAGTAGGTTGGGTGTACTTAGCAATCAACCCCAGCATTTT. Protein: CSASRLGVLSNQPQHF.

There are many counts of this clonotype. The genes are TRBV7-3 and TRBJ2-6, with D unresolved. V shed 0 bases and J shed 1 base, with 4 bases lying between them. The CDR3 has 15 amino acids. Per germline, CDR1 SGHTA and CDR2 FQGTGA. The CDR3 is CASSLTLSGANVLTF. The CDR3 region has the DNA TGTGCCAGCAGCTTAACGTTGTCTGGGGCCAACGTCCTGACTTTC.

The chain couples TRBV29-1 to TRBJ1-1; a possible D gene is TRBD1 (5 bases). The length of the CDR3 is 12 residues. V was pared by 4 bases and J by 1 base, with 7 bases between. Germline CDR1 is SQVTM and CDR2 is ANQGSEA. Here the CDR3 DNA reads TGCAGCGTTGTGAGGGGGAACACTGAAGCTTTCTTT. It specifies CSVVRGNTEAFF.

This clonotype came up a few times. The genes are TRBV20-1 and TRBJ2-3, with a tentative D call TRBD1 (5 bases). Trimming removed 5 bases at V and 4 bases at J, with 10 bases between. The V gene's germline CDR1 is DFQATT and CDR2 SNEGSKA (reference sequence). The CDR3 loop spans 12 amino acids. DNA for the CDR3: TGCAGTGCTCCGGACAACTCAGATACGCAGTATTTT. Its translation: CSAPDNSDTQYF.

The table lists this clonotype with many counts. This CDR3 is CSARTFLAGYTDTQYF. The CDR3 DNA is TGCAGTGCTAGAACTTTCCTAGCGGGGTACACAGATACGCAGTATTTT. This chain connects TRBV20-1 to TRBJ2-3, with 9 positions matching TRBD2. Germline values: CDR1 DFQATT, CDR2 SNEGSKA (reference sequence). Trimming at V came to 2 bases and at J to 2 bases, leaving 8 bases not matched to a gene. The CDR3 runs 16 residues.

This clonotype was observed many times. This chain joins TRBV5-4 and TRBJ2-2, with D unresolved. Trimming pared 2 bases from V and 2 bases from J, leaving 7 bases between. Germline-derived CDR1 and CDR2 are SGHNT and YYREEE (reference sequence). This CDR3 is built from 14 residues. In DNA, the CDR3 is TGTGCCAGCAGCTTTTTCCGTAACACCGGGGAGCTGTTTTTT. Encoded protein: CASSFFRNTGELFF.

In its sample, this clonotype was seen many times. The genes are TRBV5-1 and TRBJ2-7, with TRBD1 identical over 8 bases. V dropped 6 bases and J dropped 6; count of bases not matched to a gene: 14. There are 15 residues in the CDR3. CDR1 is SGHRS, CDR2 YFSETQ, per germline. CDR3: CASTTAGQGEGEQYF. The CDR3 coding sequence is TGCGCCAGCACCACTGCAGGACAGGGAGAAGGCGAGCAGTACTTC.

This clonotype was observed at least ten times. This chain connects TRBV12-3 or TRBV12-4 to TRBJ2-2; D not certain. V lost 4 bases, J lost 0 bases, and 9 bases lay in between. The CDR3 spans 15 residues. The DNA of the CDR3 is TGTGCCAGCAGTTCCGGCTATTCGAACACCGGGGAGCTGTTTTTT. Protein: CASSSGYSNTGELFF.

As to this clonotype: The junction does not match germline at one end; this may be a read error. This sequence joins TRBV5-1 and TRBJ1-1; D unclear. Per the germline V gene, CDR1 is SGHRS and CDR2 is YFSETQ. The CDR3 is made up of 14 amino acids. CDR3 loop: CASSFFGVPSEACF. The CDR3 DNA sequence: TGCGCCAGCAGCTTTTTCGGGGTCCCCTCTGAAGCTTGCTTT. Combining the CDR3 with reference TRBV5-1 and TRBJ1-1 gives the whole variable domain KAGVTQTPRYLIKTRGQQVTLSCSPISGHRSVSWYQQTPGQGLQFLFEYFSETQRNKGNFPGRFSGRQFSNSRSEMNVSTLELGDSALYLCASSFFGVPSEACFGQGTRLTVV.